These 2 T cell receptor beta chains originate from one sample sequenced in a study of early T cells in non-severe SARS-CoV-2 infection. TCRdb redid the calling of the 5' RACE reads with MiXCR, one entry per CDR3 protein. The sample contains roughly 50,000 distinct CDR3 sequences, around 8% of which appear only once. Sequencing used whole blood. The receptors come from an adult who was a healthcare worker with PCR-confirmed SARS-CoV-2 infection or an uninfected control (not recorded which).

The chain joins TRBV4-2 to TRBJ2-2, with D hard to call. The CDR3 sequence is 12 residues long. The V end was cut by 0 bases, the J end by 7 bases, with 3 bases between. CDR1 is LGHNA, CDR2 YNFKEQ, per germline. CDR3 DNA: TGTGCCAGCAGCCAAGATTTCGGGGAGCTGTTTTTT. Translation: CASSQDFGELFF.

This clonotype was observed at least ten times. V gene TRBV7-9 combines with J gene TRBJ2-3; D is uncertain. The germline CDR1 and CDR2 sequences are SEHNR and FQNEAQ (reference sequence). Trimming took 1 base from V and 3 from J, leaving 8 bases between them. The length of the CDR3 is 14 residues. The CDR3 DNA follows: TGTGCCAGCAGCTTAGACTCTAGGACAGATACGCAGTATTTT. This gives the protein CASSLDSRTDTQYF.